This T cell receptor (beta chain) is from a study of PD-L1 blockade in urothelial cancer. Study-wide context: Prior chemotherapy regimens per patient numbered 0 to 3. There were a median of roughly 140,000 T cells in blood samples.

This CDR3 comprises 19 residues. The time point is: peripheral blood 6 weeks after treatment start. Sequenced by immunoSEQ multiplex PCR; TCRdb stores in-frame clones only, minus some. The table includes about 110,000 clones, 91% detected once. The starting material was PBMCs, obtained around atezolizumab (anti-PD-L1) treatment. J is TRBJ2-1 and V is TRBV21-1; the DNA was not compared with TRBD2, the D call given in the table. TRBV21-1 is annotated as a pseudogene. This sequence originates from a man in his fifties or sixties with urothelial cancer. DNA of the CDR3: TGTGCCAGCAGCAAAGTAGCCATAAGGGCGTTAGCGGGGAGCGATGAGCAGTTCTTC. Translated, it gives CASSKVAIRALAGSDEQFF.